This T cell receptor (beta chain) was identified during a study of cytomegalovirus exposure and HLA in healthy donors (dated by TCRdb to 2016 to 2017). Study-wide context: In an earlier analysis of several hundred of the donors, 276 Gb of sequence data and 90 million to 120 million unique TCR beta sequences from roughly 180 million T cells were reported. The later analysis used no new phenotypic data to find candidate immune exposures, relying instead on TCR beta sequences and their occurrence across donors. Alongside the repertoire data, information on donor age, sex, ethnicity and CMV serostatus was compiled. On average, 235,054 unique TCR beta nucleotide sequences were sequenced per donor among a few hundred genotyped donors of the cohort, with roughly 18% of those sequences being non-productive. A separate validation cohort of approximately 120 different subjects was used in addition to the 666-subject first cohort. An early release covering just under 650 HLA-typed donors comprised 300 to 350 gigabases of sequencing data and around 85 million unique TCR sequences. Class I and class II HLA loci were covered by the typing at four-digit resolution. The T cell repertoires of 670 or so subjects were profiled by immunosequencing and related to cytomegalovirus serostatus. High-throughput TCR immunosequencing, statistical association of individual TCRs with disease status, and machine learning were combined to predict cytomegalovirus infection status. The study was designed to test whether signatures of past pathogen exposure could be identified by cataloging public T cell receptors. The number of donors typed differed by locus, with 629-630 for A, B, C, DRB1 and DQB1, roughly 520 for DQA1, under 610 for DPA1, and under 490 for DPB1. A later genetic analysis took genome-wide SNP genotypes for 398 of the 666 donors and used that subset as a discovery cohort. Because of strong linkage in the cohort, five DR-DQ haplotypes were treated as single units for association and clustering. In a later analysis, previously published TCR beta repertoires from 550 to 750 donors were re-analyzed and high-resolution HLA genotyping was added so that TCR occurrence patterns could be studied. Among the roughly 410 genotyped donors, around 81% belonged to the genetic ancestry cluster associated with self-reported Caucasian donors. Every repertoire in the discovery cohort had been generated on one and the same sequencing platform. An earlier analysis of fewer than 750 of the donors used high-throughput TCR beta sequencing to judge whether each TCR beta V gene segment behaved as functional or pseudogenic.

According to the germline V gene, CDR1 reads SGHAT and CDR2 reads FQNNGV. The CDR3 numbers 14 residues from cysteine through phenylalanine. The CDR3 DNA has 42 bases and is translated from base 1. Trimming removed 3 bases from V and 1 base from J; the gene matches leave 1 base unexplained. Study-level results and caveats: The earlier analysis of 587 of the donors excluded 15 to 20 rarely observed V segments, including chromosome 9 orphons, because counts were too low. Broadly in line with IMGT annotations, most TCR beta V segments showed up in productive rearrangements about 87% or about 30% of the time in an earlier analysis of under 700 of the donors. In a later analysis, the rate of TCR association differed among HLA loci, with DRB1 alleles having the most associated TCRs and HLA-C alleles having the fewest. Because some donors lacked HLA typing at each locus, the association tests relied only on the typed subset. Compared with the approximately 700-donor mean, donors in an Asian-associated ancestry cluster had fewer N-insertions in productive TCRs, according to a later genetic analysis. According to the authors, the approach could potentially be generalized to other disease states and immunological phenotypes. In vitro tests confirmed that a few of the cytomegalovirus-associated TCR beta chains recognize cytomegalovirus antigens. A cluster of highly shared sequence variants was judged likely to represent a technical artifact of the sequencing pipeline. Because the 87-base-pair reads could not distinguish some IMGT-functional V segments, including TRBV6-2 and TRBV6-3, those segments were excluded. In the study, about 150 TCR beta chains were listed as associated with cytomegalovirus. Only TCR beta chains were sequenced in this cohort, and the absence of alpha or paired-chain data limited detectable features. According to a later analysis, parvovirus B19, influenza, CMV and Epstein-Barr virus appeared linked to several top co-occurrence clusters. Roughly uniform sequencing depth across donors was assumed in presence/absence analyses, although this assumption may not hold. When HLA alleles, especially DR and DQ, strongly co-occurred, attributing TCR associations to individual alleles was difficult. Most TCR sequences were seen in very few donors, while some public TCRs were found in many individuals. A later analysis associated about 16,000 TCR beta sequences with specific HLA alleles at a false discovery rate of 0.05. Linkage disequilibrium might explain the correlated functional status among segregating V segments, but an unknown experimental factor could not be excluded. A further reported finding was that TCR beta sequences accurately predicted the HLA-A and HLA-B alleles for most subjects in the first cohort. Immune exposure information for the cohort was limited to CMV serostatus. In a later analysis, most CMV-associated TCR beta chains were found to appear HLA-restricted, with HLA associations seemingly driven largely by CMV exposure. The classifier was reported to diagnose cytomegalovirus status with high specificity and sensitivity in both the original cohort and the validation cohort. An association between a missense DCLRE1C variant and V-gene and J-gene trimming of TCR beta chains was found in a later genetic analysis and replicated in an independent cohort. In a later analysis, HLA-associated TCR beta chains showed more clonal expansion and lower generation probabilities than non-associated chains that were equally common.

The cohort was made up of about 670 healthy bone marrow donors. Cohort members were all nominally healthy when sampled, although unrecorded immune exposures were likely present. The donor was CMV seropositive and belonged to the group of 250 to 300 seropositive cohort members. A peripheral blood sample was collected from each donor, and TCR beta sequencing was performed on peripheral blood mononuclear cells. The Qiagen DNeasy Blood Extraction Kit was used to extract genomic DNA from the blood cell samples. On this clone itself: Its recognized antigen is unknown. Within one base of it there is no much larger clone, and no base qualities were kept.

Libraries came from the immunoSEQ multiplex PCR assay. A mixture of 60 forward primers for TCR Vbeta segments and 13 reverse primers for TCR Jbeta segments was used in the multiplex PCR. The CDR3 region of rearranged TCR beta genes was amplified from genomic DNA with a multiplex PCR assay. The amplified TCR beta libraries were sequenced on the Illumina HiSeq System as 87-base-pair reads. In the source study's methods: A later analysis tallied 75 million to 85 million unique TCR beta chains across the 700 or so repertoires, and approximately 9.9 million of those chains were shared by two or more donors. To remove PCR and sequencing errors, raw reads were error-corrected and collapsed into unique sequences using a nearest-neighbor algorithm that merged closely related sequences. Alignment of CDR3 sequences to IMGT reference sequences was used to assign V, D and J gene segments. Each retained sequence needed at least a six-nucleotide match to both a V gene segment and a J gene segment. Rearrangements were called productive when the CDR3 lacked stop codons and stayed in frame with V and J; all others were non-productive. Following IMGT convention, CDR3 was defined as the stretch from the second conserved V-encoded cysteine to the conserved J-encoded phenylalanine. Sequences without an unambiguous match to a single V gene segment were excluded from the earlier analysis of 450 to 750 of the donors. An earlier analysis of a few hundred of the donors called V segments functional above 56.7% productive rearrangements and segregating when the between-donor standard deviation exceeded 5%. A statistical classification framework was built for diagnosing cytomegalovirus status from the catalog of TCR beta chain sequences. In a later analysis, TCR nucleotide sequences were compared against IMGT/GENE-DB human TR gene sequences so that V and J genes could be assigned. Using the TCRdist pipeline, a later analysis assigned CDR3 sequences along with most-parsimonious VDJ recombination scenarios. A later analysis defined each TCR beta chain by its CDR3 amino acid sequence plus V-gene family, and excluded reads lacking a unique V-gene family. As a way to deal with suspected cross-contamination and a sequencing artifact, a later analysis dropped 640 or so nucleotide sequences that were highly shared and had low generation probability. In a later analysis, a clonal expansion index for each public chain was calculated from normalized within-repertoire ranks of inferred template counts. In a later analysis, generation probabilities were computed with a VDJ recombination model fitted to out-of-frame rearrangements, and the resulting probabilities were checked against IGoR. Hypergeometric tests were used in a later analysis to score TCR-TCR, TCR-HLA and TCR-CMV co-occurrence, with a repertoire-size bias correction applied to the TCR pairs. False discovery rates were estimated in a later analysis by permuting HLA or CMV assignments 20 times. A later analysis grouped co-occurring TCRs with DBSCAN, adding TCRdist sequence similarity when clustering within HLA-allele-positive subsets. Repertoires with fewer than 30,000 or more than 120,000 public chains were left out of co-occurrence clustering, as were several repertoires with anomalous nucleotide sharing. TCRdb retrieved this table from immuneACCESS and kept in-frame rearrangements only. Not all clones are present; in checked studies, unresolved V genes account for under half, and no reason is known for the remainder. From that table come the V and J calls and clone size; the DNA was used to work out D and trimming. Here the sample has some 190,000 clones; 80% occur a single time. The top ten clones comprise 1.1% to 1.5% of the sample.

The clonotype originates from a girl aged 10-17 years in good health and CMV-seropositive. In this chain, TRBV11-2 is recombined with TRBJ1-1, and 8 junctional nucleotides match TRBD1. The sequenced sample consisted of PBMCs. The CDR3 reads CASSFQGANTEAFF. The DNA reads TGTGCCAGCAGCTTCCAGGGGGCGAACACTGAAGCTTTCTTT.